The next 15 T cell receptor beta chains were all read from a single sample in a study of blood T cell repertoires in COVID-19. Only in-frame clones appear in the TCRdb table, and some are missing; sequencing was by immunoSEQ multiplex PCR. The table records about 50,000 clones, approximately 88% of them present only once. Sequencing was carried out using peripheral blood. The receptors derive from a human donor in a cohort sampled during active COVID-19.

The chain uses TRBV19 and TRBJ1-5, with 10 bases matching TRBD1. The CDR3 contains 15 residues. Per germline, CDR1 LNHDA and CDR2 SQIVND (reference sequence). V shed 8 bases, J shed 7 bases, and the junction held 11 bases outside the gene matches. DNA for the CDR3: TGTGCCAGTGGGGGCGGGACAGGGGCAATGCAGCCCCAGCATTTT. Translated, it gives CASGGGTGAMQPQHF.

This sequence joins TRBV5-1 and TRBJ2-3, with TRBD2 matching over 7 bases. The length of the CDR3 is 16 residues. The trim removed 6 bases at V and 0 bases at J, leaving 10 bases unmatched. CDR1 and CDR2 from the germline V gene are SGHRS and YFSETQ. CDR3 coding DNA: TGCGCCAGCACCCTGGGAGGGACTGGGAGCACAGATACGCAGTATTTT. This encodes CASTLGGTGSTDTQYF.

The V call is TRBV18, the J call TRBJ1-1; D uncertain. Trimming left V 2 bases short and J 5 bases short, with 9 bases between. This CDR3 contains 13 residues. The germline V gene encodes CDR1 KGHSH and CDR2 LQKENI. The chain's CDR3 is CASSPAQRTEAFF. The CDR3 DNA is TGTGCCAGCTCACCAGCCCAACGGACTGAAGCTTTCTTT.

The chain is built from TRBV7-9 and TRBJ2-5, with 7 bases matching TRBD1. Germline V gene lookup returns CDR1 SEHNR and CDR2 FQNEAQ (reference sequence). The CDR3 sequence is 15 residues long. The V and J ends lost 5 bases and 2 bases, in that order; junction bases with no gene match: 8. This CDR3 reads CASSALTGSQETQYF. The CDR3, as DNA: TGTGCCAGCAGCGCGTTGACAGGGTCACAAGAGACCCAGTACTTC.

The CDR3 loop is CASSWEDRVGGYTF. CDR3 DNA sequence: TGTGCCAGCAGCTGGGAAGACAGGGTAGGCGGCTACACCTTC. The gene calls are TRBV5-6 and TRBJ1-2; 7 nucleotides align to TRBD1. V lost 3 bases and J lost 8; bases outside the gene matches: 10. The germline CDR1 and CDR2 sequences are SGHDT and YYEEEE. This CDR3 comprises 14 residues.

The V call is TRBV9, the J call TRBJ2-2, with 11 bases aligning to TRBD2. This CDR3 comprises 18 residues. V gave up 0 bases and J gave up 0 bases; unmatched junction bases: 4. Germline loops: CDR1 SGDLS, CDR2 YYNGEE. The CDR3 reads CASSVGIAGGTNTGELFF. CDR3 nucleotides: TGTGCCAGCAGCGTAGGAATAGCGGGGGGGACGAACACCGGGGAGCTGTTTTTT.

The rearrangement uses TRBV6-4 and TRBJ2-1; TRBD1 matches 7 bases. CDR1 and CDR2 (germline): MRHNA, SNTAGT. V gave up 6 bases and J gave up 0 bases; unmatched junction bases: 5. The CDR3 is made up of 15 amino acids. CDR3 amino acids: CASRSRDSSYNEQFF. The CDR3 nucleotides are TGTGCCAGCAGAAGCCGGGACAGCTCCTACAATGAGCAGTTCTTC.

The CDR3 here is CAWSLGVGGYTF. Here the CDR3 DNA reads TGTGCCTGGAGTTTAGGGGTTGGTGGCTACACCTTC. The rearrangement uses TRBV30 and TRBJ1-2; D possibly corresponds to TRBD1 (5 bases). The CDR3 sequence is 12 residues long. The germline CDR1 and CDR2 sequences are GTSNPN and SVGIG (reference sequence). Trimming pared 2 bases from V and 7 bases from J, leaving 11 bases between.

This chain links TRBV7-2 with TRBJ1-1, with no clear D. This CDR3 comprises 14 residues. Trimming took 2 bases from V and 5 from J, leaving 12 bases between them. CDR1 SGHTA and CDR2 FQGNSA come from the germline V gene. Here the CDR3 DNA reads TGTGCCAGCAGCTTACCCAGGATGGAAACTGAAGCTTTCTTT. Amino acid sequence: CASSLPRMETEAFF.

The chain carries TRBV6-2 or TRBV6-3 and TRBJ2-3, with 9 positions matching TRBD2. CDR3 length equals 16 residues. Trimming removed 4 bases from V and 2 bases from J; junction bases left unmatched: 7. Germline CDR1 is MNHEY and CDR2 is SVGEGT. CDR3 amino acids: CASSSMTSGDTDTQYF. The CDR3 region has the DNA TGTGCCAGCAGTTCAATGACTAGCGGAGACACAGATACGCAGTATTTT.

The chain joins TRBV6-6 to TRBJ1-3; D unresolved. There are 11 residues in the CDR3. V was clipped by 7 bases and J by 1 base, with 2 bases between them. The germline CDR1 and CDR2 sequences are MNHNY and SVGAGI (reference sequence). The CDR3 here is CASTSGNTIYF. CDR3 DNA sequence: TGTGCCAGCACTTCTGGAAACACCATATATTTT.

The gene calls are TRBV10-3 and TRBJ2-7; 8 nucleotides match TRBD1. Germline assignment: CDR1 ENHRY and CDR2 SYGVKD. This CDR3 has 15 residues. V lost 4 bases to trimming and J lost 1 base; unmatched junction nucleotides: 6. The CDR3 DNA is TGTGCCATCAGTGGGGTGGACAGGGCGTCCTACGAGCAGTACTTC. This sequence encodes CAISGVDRASYEQYF.

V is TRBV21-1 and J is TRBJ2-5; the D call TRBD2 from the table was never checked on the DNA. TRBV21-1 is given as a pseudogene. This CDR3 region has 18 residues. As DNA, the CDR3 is TGTGCCAGCAGCAAACTTTCGCTAGCGGGAGGGCCGATAGGGACCCAGTACTTC. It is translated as CASSKLSLAGGPIGTQYF.

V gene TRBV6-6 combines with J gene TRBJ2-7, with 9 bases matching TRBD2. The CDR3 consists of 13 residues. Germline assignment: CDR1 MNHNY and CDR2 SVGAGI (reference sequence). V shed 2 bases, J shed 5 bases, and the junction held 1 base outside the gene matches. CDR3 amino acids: CASSYQRGDEQYF. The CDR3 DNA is TGTGCCAGCAGTTACCAGCGGGGGGACGAGCAGTACTTC.

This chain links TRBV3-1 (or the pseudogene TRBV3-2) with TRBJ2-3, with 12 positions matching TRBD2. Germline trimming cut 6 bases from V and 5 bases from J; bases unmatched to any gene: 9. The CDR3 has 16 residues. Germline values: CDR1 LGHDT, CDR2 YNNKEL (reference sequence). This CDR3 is CASRSTSGRPGDTQYF. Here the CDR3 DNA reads TGTGCCAGCAGGTCCACTAGCGGGAGGCCGGGAGATACGCAGTATTTT.